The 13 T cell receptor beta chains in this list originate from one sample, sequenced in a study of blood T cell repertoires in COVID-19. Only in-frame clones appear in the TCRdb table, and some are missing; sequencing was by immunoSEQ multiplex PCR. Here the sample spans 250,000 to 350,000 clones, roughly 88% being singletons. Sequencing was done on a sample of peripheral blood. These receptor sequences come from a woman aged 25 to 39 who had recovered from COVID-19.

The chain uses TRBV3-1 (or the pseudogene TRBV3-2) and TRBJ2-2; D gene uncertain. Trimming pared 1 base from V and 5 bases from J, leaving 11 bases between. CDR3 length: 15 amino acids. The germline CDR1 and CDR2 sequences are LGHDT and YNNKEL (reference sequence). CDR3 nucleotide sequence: TGTGCCAGCAGCCAAGGGCCGGGTGCAACCGGGGAGCTGTTTTTT. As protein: CASSQGPGATGELFF.

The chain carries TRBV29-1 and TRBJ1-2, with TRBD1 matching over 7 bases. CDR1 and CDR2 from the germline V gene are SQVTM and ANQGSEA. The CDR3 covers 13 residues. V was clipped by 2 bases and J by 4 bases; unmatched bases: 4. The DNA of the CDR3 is TGCAGCGTTGAATATAAGGGGGCCTATGGCTACACCTTC. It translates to CSVEYKGAYGYTF.

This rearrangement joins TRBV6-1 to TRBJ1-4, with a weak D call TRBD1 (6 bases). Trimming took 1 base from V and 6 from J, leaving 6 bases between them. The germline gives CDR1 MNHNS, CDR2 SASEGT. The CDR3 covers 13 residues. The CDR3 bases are TGTGCCAGCAGTGAAGGGGGGCATGAAAAACTGTTTTTT. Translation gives CASSEGGHEKLFF.

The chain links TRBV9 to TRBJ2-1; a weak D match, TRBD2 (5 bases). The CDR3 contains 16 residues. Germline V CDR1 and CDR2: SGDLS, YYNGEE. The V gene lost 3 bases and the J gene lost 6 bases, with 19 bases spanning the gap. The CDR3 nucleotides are TGTGCCAGCAGCGCCTCGGTCCTCGATGCGGGCAATGAGCAGTTCTTC. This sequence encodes CASSASVLDAGNEQFF.

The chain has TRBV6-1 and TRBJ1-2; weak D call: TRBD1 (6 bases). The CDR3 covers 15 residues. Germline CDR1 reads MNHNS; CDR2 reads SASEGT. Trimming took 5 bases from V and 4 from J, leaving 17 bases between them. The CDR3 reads CASSIPQGPLYGYTF. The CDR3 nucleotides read TGTGCCAGCAGTATCCCGCAGGGGCCCCTCTATGGCTACACCTTC.

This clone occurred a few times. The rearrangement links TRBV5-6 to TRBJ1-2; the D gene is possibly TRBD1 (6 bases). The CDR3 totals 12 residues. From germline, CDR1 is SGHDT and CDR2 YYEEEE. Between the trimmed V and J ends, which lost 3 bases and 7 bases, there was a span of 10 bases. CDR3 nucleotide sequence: TGTGCCAGCAGCTCCAGGGGTTCTGGCTACACCTTC. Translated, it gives CASSSRGSGYTF.

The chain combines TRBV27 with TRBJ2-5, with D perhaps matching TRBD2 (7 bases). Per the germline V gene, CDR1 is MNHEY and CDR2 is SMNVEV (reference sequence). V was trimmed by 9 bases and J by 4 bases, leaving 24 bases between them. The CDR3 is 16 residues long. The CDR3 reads CASYPRGAGFPETQYF. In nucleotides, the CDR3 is TGTGCCAGTTACCCTCGGGGGGCAGGGTTCCCAGAGACCCAGTACTTC.

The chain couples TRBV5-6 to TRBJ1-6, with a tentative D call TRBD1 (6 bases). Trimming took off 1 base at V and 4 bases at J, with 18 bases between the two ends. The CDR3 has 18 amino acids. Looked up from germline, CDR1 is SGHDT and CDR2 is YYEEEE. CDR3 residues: CASSLSPTTGGYNSPLHF. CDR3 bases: TGTGCCAGCAGCTTGTCACCCACGACAGGCGGGTATAATTCACCCCTCCACTTT.

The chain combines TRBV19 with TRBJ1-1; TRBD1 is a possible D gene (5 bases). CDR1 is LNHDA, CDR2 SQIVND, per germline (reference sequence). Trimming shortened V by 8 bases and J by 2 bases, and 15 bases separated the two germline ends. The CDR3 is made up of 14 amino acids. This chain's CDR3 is CASSRTSANTEAFF. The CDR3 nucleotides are TGTGCCAGTTCGAGGACATCGGCCAACACTGAAGCTTTCTTT.

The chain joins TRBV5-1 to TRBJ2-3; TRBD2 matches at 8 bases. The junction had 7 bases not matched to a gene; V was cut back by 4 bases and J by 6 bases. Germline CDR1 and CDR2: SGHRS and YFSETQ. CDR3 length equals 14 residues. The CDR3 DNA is TGCGCCAGCAGCGTGGGGGCTAGCGGGGATACGCAGTATTTT. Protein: CASSVGASGDTQYF.

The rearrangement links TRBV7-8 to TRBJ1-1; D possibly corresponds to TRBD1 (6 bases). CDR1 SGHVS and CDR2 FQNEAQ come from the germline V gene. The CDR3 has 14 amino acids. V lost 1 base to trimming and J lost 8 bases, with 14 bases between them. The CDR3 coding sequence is TGTGCCAGCAGCTTAGAGCGGTTAGGGGGAGAAGCTTTCTTT. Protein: CASSLERLGGEAFF.

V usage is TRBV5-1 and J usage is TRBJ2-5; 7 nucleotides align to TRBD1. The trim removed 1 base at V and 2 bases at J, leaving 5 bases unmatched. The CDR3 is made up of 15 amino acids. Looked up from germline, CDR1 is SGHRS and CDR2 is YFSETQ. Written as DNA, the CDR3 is TGCGCCAGCAGCTTGACAGGGGTTAATCAAGAGACCCAGTACTTC. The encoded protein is CASSLTGVNQETQYF.

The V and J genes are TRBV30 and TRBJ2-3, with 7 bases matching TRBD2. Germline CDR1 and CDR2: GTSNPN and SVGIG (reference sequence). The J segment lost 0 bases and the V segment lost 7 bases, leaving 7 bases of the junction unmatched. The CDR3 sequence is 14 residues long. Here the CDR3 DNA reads TGTGCCTACCCAGCGGGGTCTAGCACAGATACGCAGTATTTT. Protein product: CAYPAGSSTDTQYF.